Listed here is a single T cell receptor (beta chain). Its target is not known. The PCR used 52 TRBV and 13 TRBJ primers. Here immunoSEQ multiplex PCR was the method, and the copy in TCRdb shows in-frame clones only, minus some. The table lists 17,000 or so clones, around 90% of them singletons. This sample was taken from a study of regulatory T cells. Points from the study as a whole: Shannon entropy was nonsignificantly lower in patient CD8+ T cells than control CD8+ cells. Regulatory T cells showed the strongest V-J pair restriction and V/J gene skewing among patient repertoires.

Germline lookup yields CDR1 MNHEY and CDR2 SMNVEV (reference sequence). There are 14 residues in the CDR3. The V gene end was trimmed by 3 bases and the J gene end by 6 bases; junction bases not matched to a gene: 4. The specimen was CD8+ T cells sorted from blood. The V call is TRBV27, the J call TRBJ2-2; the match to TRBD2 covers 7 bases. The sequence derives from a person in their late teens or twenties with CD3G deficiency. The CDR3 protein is CASSFHRGAGELFF. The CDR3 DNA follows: TGTGCCAGCAGTTTCCACCGGGGGGCCGGGGAGCTGTTTTTT.